This entry lists 20 T cell receptor beta chains sequenced from one sample in a study of shared clonotypes between healthy human individuals. Clones were sequenced by immunoSEQ multiplex PCR, and TCRdb holds only the in-frame ones, with some missing. The table has about 1 million clones, around 75% seen once; the top ten hold about 1.5%. Sample: memory CD4+ T cells sorted from blood. Regarding subset: CD45RA-negative fraction. These receptors were taken from a man younger than 35 in good health.

CDR3 nucleotides: TGTGCCAGCAGCCCGGGACTACAAGAGACCCAGTACTTC. Translated: CASSPGLQETQYF. The chain joins TRBV14 to TRBJ2-5, with 7 positions matching TRBD2. The CDR3 has 13 amino acids. Looked up from germline, CDR1 is SGHDN and CDR2 is FVKESK. V shed 4 bases and J 2 bases; nucleotides not matched to a gene: 1. Filled out from reference TRBV14 and TRBJ2-5, the complete variable domain reads EAGVTQFPSHSVIEKGQTVTLRCDPISGHDNLYWYRRVMGKEIKFLLHFVKESKQDESGMPNNRFLAERTGGTYSTLKVQPAELEDSGVYFCASSPGLQETQYFGPGTRLLVL.

This clone has only one observation. The genes are TRBV5-1 and TRBJ2-3, with D unclear. Germline V CDR1 and CDR2: SGHRS, YFSETQ. The CDR3 loop spans 16 amino acids. Trimming stripped 0 bases from V and 6 bases from J, with 17 bases between. CDR3 bases: TGCGCCAGCAGCTTGGCCCCGAGATCTTCGACGGATACGCAGTATTTT. This translates into CASSLAPRSSTDTQYF.

The chain employs TRBV15 and TRBJ2-5; 8 bases match TRBD2. The V and J ends lost 0 bases and 10 bases, in that order; junction bases with no gene match: 7. Germline CDR1 and CDR2: LNHNV and YYDKDF (reference sequence). The CDR3 consists of 14 residues. The CDR3 reads CATSRERDGRDQYF. The CDR3 coding sequence is TGTGCCACCAGCAGAGAGCGGGACGGGAGGGACCAGTACTTC.

The CDR3 coding sequence is TGTGCCAGCAGCCCCTTTGGAGATCCCCGATCCTACGAGCAGTACTTC. Amino acids: CASSPFGDPRSYEQYF. The chain employs TRBV5-6 and TRBJ2-7; no firm D call. This CDR3 has 16 residues. Germline V gene data show CDR1 as SGHDT and CDR2 as YYEEEE. The ends were cut back, 4 bases at V and 1 base at J, with 18 bases in the middle.

The genes are TRBV2 and TRBJ2-7; D is possibly TRBD1 (6 bases). V was clipped by 5 bases and J by 2 bases, with 10 bases between them. Per germline, CDR1 SNHLY and CDR2 FYNNEI. The CDR3 runs 13 residues. In DNA, the CDR3 is TGTGCCAGCAGTTACGGGACACCCTACGAGCAGTACTTC. This translates into CASSYGTPYEQYF.

This chain joins TRBV4-1 and TRBJ2-3; maybe TRBD2 (5 bases). V lost 3 bases to trimming and J lost 0 bases, with 10 bases between them. This CDR3 is built from 15 residues. Per germline, CDR1 MGHRA and CDR2 YSYEKL. CDR3 coding DNA: TGCGCCAGCAGCCAGCTCGGAGGTAGCACAGATACGCAGTATTTT. It yields the protein CASSQLGGSTDTQYF.

The chain uses TRBV5-1 and TRBJ2-1; D not certain. The CDR3 is 12 amino acids. Trimming shortened V by 3 bases and J by 6 bases, and 7 bases separated the two germline ends. CDR1 is SGHRS and CDR2 is YFSETQ in the germline V gene. The DNA for the CDR3 is TGCGCCAGCAGCTCGCGATTCAATGAGCAGTTCTTC. This encodes CASSSRFNEQFF.

V and J are TRBV29-1 and TRBJ2-1, with no clear D. The CDR3 has 13 amino acids. V was cut by 3 bases and J by 6 bases, with 12 bases left in between. CDR1 is SQVTM and CDR2 is ANQGSEA in the germline V gene. CDR3 DNA: TGCAGCGTTGAGGGCGACTTGCGCAATGAGCAGTTCTTC. Encoded protein: CSVEGDLRNEQFF.

This clone was recorded a few times. The chain joins TRBV13 to TRBJ1-1; no reliable D call. Per the germline V gene, CDR1 is PRHDT and CDR2 is FYEKMQ (reference sequence). The V and J ends lost 0 bases and 11 bases respectively, with 16 bases between them. The CDR3 sequence is 14 residues long. CDR3 DNA sequence: TGTGCCAGCAGCTTAGGTTGGCAGCCGCTTGGGGCTTTCTTT. This encodes CASSLGWQPLGAFF.

The chain is built from TRBV2 and TRBJ2-7; 9 bases map to TRBD1. The CDR3 loop spans 16 amino acids. V trimming: 2 bases; J trimming: 0 bases; junction bases outside the gene matches: 5. Germline loops: CDR1 SNHLY, CDR2 FYNNEI. CDR3 loop: CASSELRTGASYEQYF. CDR3 nucleotides: TGTGCCAGCAGTGAACTCCGGACAGGGGCCTCCTACGAGCAGTACTTC.

The rearrangement uses TRBV6-6 and TRBJ2-7; D may be TRBD1 (6 bases). The ends were cut back, 5 bases at V and 6 bases at J, with 20 bases in the middle. Germline V CDR1 and CDR2: MNHNY, SVGAGI (reference sequence). The CDR3 runs 15 residues. The CDR3 spells CASSINGVRGSEQYF. The CDR3 coding sequence is TGTGCCAGCAGTATCAATGGTGTCAGGGGTTCCGAGCAGTACTTC.

The V gene is TRBV5-1, the J gene TRBJ2-7, with D possibly being TRBD1 (6 bases). CDR1 SGHRS and CDR2 YFSETQ come from the germline V gene. V was pared by 0 bases and J by 5 bases, with 12 bases between. CDR3 length: 14 residues. The CDR3 loop reads CASSLEGGGHEQYF. The CDR3, as DNA: TGCGCCAGCAGCTTGGAAGGGGGTGGTCACGAGCAGTACTTC.

This clone showed up just once. The V call is TRBV5-4, the J call TRBJ1-5, with D possibly TRBD1 on 5 matching bases. Germline CDR1 reads SGHNT; CDR2 reads YYREEE (reference sequence). There are 17 residues in the CDR3. The germline V and J ends were trimmed by 3 bases and 6 bases, with 22 bases remaining between them. DNA of the CDR3: TGTGCCAGCAGCTCCGTTTGGGGTGGGGCCTTCTGTCAGCCCCAGCATTTT. As protein: CASSSVWGGAFCQPQHF.

The J gene is TRBJ2-5, the V gene TRBV6-6; D call uncertain. The CDR3 loop spans 12 amino acids. V gave up 4 bases and J gave up 2 bases, with 5 bases separating them. Germline CDR1 and CDR2: MNHNY and SVGAGI (reference sequence). The CDR3 here is CASSFRQETQYF. CDR3 bases: TGTGCCAGCAGTTTCCGTCAAGAGACCCAGTACTTC.

This clone was recorded once. The chain couples TRBV30 to TRBJ2-7, with D perhaps matching TRBD2 (6 bases). Germline V lookup: CDR1 GTSNPN, CDR2 SVGIG (reference sequence). The CDR3 sequence is 15 residues long. Between the trimmed V and J ends, which lost 4 bases and 2 bases, there was a span of 18 bases. The CDR3, as DNA: TGTGCCTGGACCCCGCTGGGGCGGGGACCCTACGAGCAGTACTTC. Translating gives CAWTPLGRGPYEQYF. Filled out from reference TRBV30 and TRBJ2-7, the complete variable domain reads SQTIHQWPATLVQPVGSPLSLECTVEGTSNPNLYWYRQAAGRGLQLLFYSVGIGQISSEVPQNLSASRPQDRQFILSSKKLLLSDSGFYLCAWTPLGRGPYEQYFGPGTRLTVT.

The rearrangement joins TRBV2 to TRBJ2-7, with a tentative D call TRBD1 (5 bases). The V gene's germline CDR1 is SNHLY and CDR2 FYNNEI. The CDR3 is 14 residues long. V shed 4 bases and J shed 1 base, with 11 bases lying between them. Written as DNA, the CDR3 is TGTGCCAGCAGTGCGCAGGGAAGGTCCTACGAGCAGTACTTC. It yields the protein CASSAQGRSYEQYF.

This rearrangement joins TRBV5-1 to TRBJ1-5; possible D gene TRBD1, 6 bases. Germline assignment: CDR1 SGHRS and CDR2 YFSETQ. V was clipped by 5 bases and J by 0 bases, with 12 bases between them. The length of the CDR3 is 15 residues. The CDR3 loop reads CASRKEGGSNQPQHF. CDR3 in DNA: TGCGCCAGCAGAAAAGAGGGGGGTAGCAATCAGCCCCAGCATTTT.

This clone was seen at least ten times. Other DNA sequences from this sample encode an identical CDR3 as well. The chain recombines TRBV7-9 with TRBJ1-4; D not resolved. CDR1 and CDR2 from the germline V gene are SEHNR and FQNEAQ (reference sequence). The CDR3 totals 15 residues. The ends were cut back, 1 base at V and 2 bases at J, with 8 bases in the middle. Here the CDR3 DNA reads TGTGCCAGCAGCTTAGGGGGAACCACTAATGAAAAACTGTTTTTT. It encodes CASSLGGTTNEKLFF.

Here the CDR3 reads CASSDGAGHTYEQYF. In DNA form, the CDR3 reads TGTGCCAGCAGTGATGGGGCAGGGCATACCTACGAGCAGTACTTC. The chain recombines TRBV6-1 with TRBJ2-7; weak D call: TRBD1 (5 bases). CDR1 is MNHNS, CDR2 SASEGT, per germline. V lost 3 bases to trimming and J lost 2 bases, with 14 bases between them. The length of the CDR3 is 15 residues.

The V and J genes are TRBV25-1 and TRBJ2-5; the D gene could be TRBD1 or TRBD2 (6 bases each). The CDR3 contains 15 residues. Looked up from germline, CDR1 is MGHDK and CDR2 is SYGVNS. V gave up 8 bases and J gave up 5 bases, with 21 bases separating them. The CDR3 coding sequence is TGTGCCAGCGCGGAGGGGGGCGCGGGGAGGGAGACCCAGTACTTC. Its protein product is CASAEGGAGRETQYF.